This T cell receptor beta chain derives from a study of T cell repertoires in cytomegalovirus infection. Overall study: In the study, CMV epitopes included recently identified HLA-C-restricted and well-studied HLA-B-restricted ones.

This clonotype occurred a few times. Its antigen is not identified. From the reads, TCRdb called clonotypes with MiXCR, one entry per CDR3 protein. The repertoire includes tens of thousands of distinct CDR3 sequences, about a fifth of them detected once, and 70% to 90% sits in the top ten. V lost 0 bases and J lost 6, with 5 bases in between. CDR1 SEHNR and CDR2 FQNEAQ come from the germline V gene (reference sequence). The CDR3 covers 12 residues. This sample comprised CD8+ T cells from cultured PBMCs, obtained from culture after CMV antigen stimulation. This receptor was obtained from a human donor in good health (CMV status not recorded). Some clones in this sample may be carry-over from other donors' samples. The rearrangement links TRBV7-9 to TRBJ1-2; D unresolved. Here the CDR3 reads CASSLASDGYTF. The CDR3, as DNA: TGTGCCAGCAGCTTAGCCAGTGATGGCTACACCTTC.